This T cell receptor (beta chain) stems from a study of CD8 T cells in Susac syndrome. Study-level results: The study's TCR sequencing and HLA analysis drew on a certain number of individuals. That number was acknowledged as relatively small.

The CDR3 sequence is 13 residues long. Between the trimmed V and J ends, which lost 4 bases and 1 base, there was a span of 7 bases. The germline V gene has CDR1 MNHNY and CDR2 SVGAGI (reference sequence). For this clonotype: Antigen unknown.

Random hexamers served to reverse transcribe about 0.45 to 1 ug RNA. The amplification used immunoSEQ multiplex PCR on TCR beta CDR3; it spanned 54 Vbeta and 13 Jbeta. TCRdb reprocessed the immunoSEQ multiplex PCR reads via MiXCR and lists one record per CDR3 protein. The sample shows 150,000 to 200,000 distinct CDR3 sequences, 93% of them seen only once. TCR beta sequencing covered blood CD8+ and CD4+ T cells. This TCR came from a human donor in good health. The rearrangement links TRBV6-6 to TRBJ1-1; D gene uncertain. The sample consisted of CD4+ T cells from PBMCs. The CDR3 region has the DNA TGTGCCAGCAGTTCCCCACAGAACACTGAAGCTTTCTTT. Translated: CASSSPQNTEAFF.